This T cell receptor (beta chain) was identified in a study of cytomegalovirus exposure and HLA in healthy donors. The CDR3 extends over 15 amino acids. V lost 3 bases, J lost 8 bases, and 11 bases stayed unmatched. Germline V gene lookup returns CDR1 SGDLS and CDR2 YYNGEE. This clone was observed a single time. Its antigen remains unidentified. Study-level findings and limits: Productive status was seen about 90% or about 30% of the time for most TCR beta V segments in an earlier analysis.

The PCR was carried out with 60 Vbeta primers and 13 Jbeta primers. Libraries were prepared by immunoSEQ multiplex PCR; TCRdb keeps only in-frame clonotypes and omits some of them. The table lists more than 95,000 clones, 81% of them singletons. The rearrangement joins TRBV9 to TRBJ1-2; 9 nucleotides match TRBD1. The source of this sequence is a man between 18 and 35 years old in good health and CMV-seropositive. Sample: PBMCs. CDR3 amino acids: CASSGILQGAWGYTF. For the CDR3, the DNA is TGTGCCAGCAGCGGAATCCTACAGGGGGCTTGGGGCTACACCTTC. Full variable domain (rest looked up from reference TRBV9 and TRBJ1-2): DSGVTQTPKHLITATGQRVTLRCSPRSGDLSVYWYQQSLDQGLQFLIQYYNGEERAKGNILERFSAQQFPDLHSELNLSSLELGDSALYFCASSGILQGAWGYTFGSGTRLTVV.